This is a list of T cell receptor beta chains from one sample in a study of blood T cell repertoires in COVID-19. The method was immunoSEQ multiplex PCR; TCRdb's version includes in-frame clones alone and lacks a portion of them. The sample holds over 150,000 clones; about 88% are singletons and the top ten take over 15%. Source material: peripheral blood. All receptors come from a man aged 50-60 years with COVID-19, enrolled during active disease. CDR3s include the opening cysteine and the closing phenylalanine or tryptophan. A D gene is named only where the DNA matches it firmly. Size values are once, few and many counts, or a class for expanded clones, and some rows have none.

clone_size j_call v_call d_call cdr3_aa cdr3_nt
. TRBJ2-7 TRBV7-2 . CASSLDEGHSYEQYF TGTGCCAGCAGCTTAGATGAGGGCCACTCCTACGAGCAGTACTTC
. TRBJ2-2 TRBV6-5 TRBD2 CASSWTRGNTGELFF TGTGCCAGCAGTTGGACTAGGGGGAACACCGGGGAGCTGTTTTTT
. TRBJ2-1 TRBV7-9 . CASSFRTNYNEQFF TGTGCCAGCAGCTTCAGGACAAATTACAATGAGCAGTTCTTC
once TRBJ1-2 TRBV7-2 TRBD1 CASSPDRDYGYTF TGTGCCAGCAGCCCGGACAGGGACTATGGCTACACCTTC
. TRBJ2-2 TRBV19 TRBD1 CASGQGAEVGELFF TGTGCCAGTGGCCAGGGGGCGGAGGTCGGGGAGCTGTTTTTT
. TRBJ1-1 TRBV5-6 . CASSLARSANTEAFF TGTGCCAGCAGCTTGGCGCGGTCGGCGAACACTGAAGCTTTCTTT
. TRBJ2-4 TRBV24-1 . CATSDLRTVGGGLYQNIQYF TGTGCCACCAGTGATTTGCGGACCGTTGGGGGGGGGCTTTATCAAAACATTCAGTACTTC
. TRBJ1-5 TRBV29-1 . CSVAPAQTGPQHF TGCAGCGTTGCACCAGCGCAAACTGGACCCCAGCATTTT
. TRBJ2-7 TRBV27 TRBD2 CASSPLAGGPGEQYF TGTGCCAGCAGTCCGTTAGCGGGAGGGCCGGGCGAGCAGTACTTC
. TRBJ2-1 TRBV29-1 . CSAGDSRVEFF TGCAGCGCGGGGGACAGTCGGGTGGAGTTCTTC
. TRBJ2-7 TRBV6-5 . CASSYSVNTYEQYF TGTGCCAGCAGTTACTCTGTGAACACATACGAGCAGTACTTC
few TRBJ1-5 TRBV19 . CASSPQGTNQPQHF TGTGCCAGTAGCCCACAGGGAACCAATCAGCCCCAGCATTTT
. TRBJ2-2 TRBV5-5 TRBD1 CASSLVPGGNTGELFF TGTGCCAGCAGCTTGGTGCCAGGGGGGAACACCGGGGAGCTGTTTTTT
. TRBJ2-7 TRBV7-2 TRBD1 CASSLTGVPYF TGTGCCAGCAGCTTGACAGGGGTTCCGTACTTC
. TRBJ2-1 TRBV10-2 . CASSVGGQYNEQFF TGCGCCAGCAGCGTCGGGGGGCAATACAATGAGCAGTTCTTC
. TRBJ2-7 TRBV20-1 . CSARHIDEQYF TGCAGTGCCAGGCACATCGACGAGCAGTACTTC
. TRBJ1-1 TRBV18 . CASSPGESMNTEAFF TGTGCCAGCTCACCCGGGGAGTCGATGAACACTGAAGCTTTCTTT
. TRBJ1-5 TRBV10-1 . CASTLVDQPQHF TGCGCCAGCACTCTAGTAGATCAGCCCCAGCATTTT
once TRBJ2-1 TRBV30 TRBD2 CAWSSGGANEQFF TGTGCCTGGAGTAGCGGGGGGGCGAATGAGCAGTTCTTC
. TRBJ1-4 TRBV7-8 TRBD1 CASSFRDRGEKLFF TGTGCCAGCAGCTTCCGGGACAGGGGTGAAAAACTGTTTTTT
. TRBJ1-6 TRBV5-5 . CASSSFNSPLHF TGTGCCAGCAGCTCCTTTAATTCACCCCTCCACTTT
. TRBJ1-1 TRBV7-9 . CASSSLNQLGLPNTEAFF TGTGCCAGCAGCTCCCTCAACCAACTGGGACTTCCGAACACTGAAGCTTTCTTT
. TRBJ2-5 TRBV27 . CASSLLGLRWETQYF TGTGCCAGCAGTCTTCTTGGGCTACGTTGGGAGACCCAGTACTTC
once TRBJ1-5 TRBV7-8 TRBD1 CASSLGTGGHQPQHF TGTGCCAGCAGCTTAGGGACAGGGGGCCATCAGCCCCAGCATTTT
. TRBJ1-5 TRBV27 TRBD1 CASSPYGTGAHQPQHF TGTGCCAGCAGTCCATACGGGACAGGCGCCCATCAGCCCCAGCATTTT
. TRBJ2-3 TRBV29-1 TRBD2 CSVVWTSADTQYF TGCAGCGTTGTCTGGACTAGCGCAGATACGCAGTATTTT
. TRBJ2-2 TRBV3-1/TRBV3-2 . CASSQDLASPLIRNTGELFF TGTGCCAGCAGCCAAGATCTGGCCTCACCCCTTATCCGGAACACCGGGGAGCTGTTTTTT
. TRBJ1-1 TRBV10-3 TRBD1 CAISESGQTNTEAFF TGTGCCATCAGTGAGTCGGGACAGACGAACACTGAAGCTTTCTTT
. TRBJ2-5 TRBV7-2 . CASSFQGGEQETQYF TGTGCCAGCAGCTTTCAAGGGGGGGAACAAGAGACCCAGTACTTC
. TRBJ2-1 TRBV24-1 TRBD2 CATSDPGTSGKGDEQFF TGTGCCACCAGTGACCCCGGGACTAGCGGGAAGGGTGATGAGCAGTTCTTC
once TRBJ2-1 TRBV27 TRBD1 CASSLQGLTYNEQFF TGTGCCAGCAGTCTACAGGGGTTGACTTACAATGAGCAGTTCTTC
once TRBJ2-2 TRBV7-6 TRBD2 CASSIREGPNLNTGELFF TGTGCCAGCAGCATCCGGGAGGGCCCGAACTTGAACACCGGGGAGCTGTTTTTT
once TRBJ2-2 TRBV7-3 . CASSSGLITGELFF TGTGCCAGCAGCTCGGGACTGATCACCGGGGAGCTGTTTTTT
. TRBJ2-7 TRBV7-2 . CASSLAGARREQYF TGTGCCAGCAGCTTAGCGGGGGCCCGGCGGGAGCAGTACTTC
. TRBJ2-1 TRBV5-6 . CASSLARTYNEQFF TGTGCCAGCAGCTTGGCCAGGACCTACAATGAGCAGTTCTTC
. TRBJ1-1 TRBV7-9 . CASSPTISGGTEAFF TGTGCCAGCAGCCCAACCATCTCGGGGGGGACTGAAGCTTTCTTT
. TRBJ1-2 TRBV7-9 . CASSFRGTNGYTF TGTGCCAGCAGCTTTAGAGGGACTAATGGCTACACCTTC
few TRBJ1-5 TRBV7-9 . CASSQAYNQPQHF TGTGCCAGCAGCCAAGCGTACAATCAGCCCCAGCATTTT
few TRBJ1-1 TRBV10-2 TRBD1 CASSESGGTVNTEAFF TGCGCCAGCAGTGAGTCCGGCGGGACAGTGAACACTGAAGCTTTCTTT
. TRBJ1-4 TRBV24-1 . CATSDLQVPQSTNEKLFF TGTGCCACCAGTGATTTGCAGGTACCTCAATCAACTAATGAAAAACTGTTTTTT
. TRBJ2-7 TRBV29-1 TRBD2 CSVVGLAGHEQYF TGCAGCGTTGTAGGCCTAGCGGGACACGAGCAGTACTTC
. TRBJ1-2 TRBV2 . CASSEQGWANYGYTF TGTGCCAGCAGTGAACAGGGGTGGGCTAACTATGGCTACACCTTC
. TRBJ2-3 TRBV5-6 TRBD1 CASSTGQGGTDTQYF TGTGCCAGCAGCACGGGACAGGGGGGCACAGATACGCAGTATTTT
. TRBJ2-2 TRBV6-5 TRBD2 CASIGGGVTGELFF TGTGCCAGCATTGGGGGGGGTGTCACCGGGGAGCTGTTTTTT
. TRBJ1-1 TRBV15 TRBD1 CATSRETGGRGTEAFF TGTGCCACCAGCAGAGAAACAGGGGGCAGGGGCACTGAAGCTTTCTTT
. TRBJ2-7 TRBV5-1 . CASSSGLGVAYEQYF TGCGCCAGCAGCTCCGGGCTCGGGGTGGCCTACGAGCAGTACTTC
. TRBJ2-3 TRBV9 TRBD2 CASSGGLAGGTDTQYF TGTGCCAGCAGCGGCGGACTAGCGGGGGGAACAGATACGCAGTATTTT
. TRBJ2-7 TRBV5-8 TRBD1 CASTPKFPGTGSYEQYF TGTGCCAGTACACCTAAGTTTCCCGGGACAGGGTCCTACGAGCAGTACTTC
. TRBJ2-7 TRBV20-1 . CSASNPVGTHYEQYF TGCAGTGCTAGTAATCCAGTCGGGACTCACTACGAGCAGTACTTC
. TRBJ1-1 TRBV7-2 . CASSFIGEAFF TGTGCCAGCAGCTTCATCGGGGAAGCTTTCTTT